A single T cell receptor beta chain is shown here with its context. Its antigen is still unknown. This entry comes from a study of blood T cells in healthy people across ages. Study background: Template switching caught about one barcoded beta molecule for each two T cells. Study-level results: Strong correlation was found linking TCR beta diversity to naive T cell percentage.

It was with a sample-barcoded 5' primer and a J-beta primer mix that a second PCR of about 6 to 11 cycles was run. A tag from a template-switch adaptor with 12 random nucleotides marked each cDNA molecule. Each CDR3 protein is one row after TCRdb ran MiXCR on the 5' RACE reads. The sample contains approximately 800,000 distinct CDR3 sequences, about 62% of which appear only once. With 7 bases removed from V and 10 bases from J, the gap between germline ends came to 22 bases. CDR1 SQVTM and CDR2 ANQGSEA come from the germline V gene. The CDR3 sequence is 13 residues long. The TCR originated in a man aged 30-40 years in good health. The J gene is TRBJ1-2, the V gene TRBV29-1, with D possibly matching TRBD1 (5 bases). What was sequenced was blood. CDR3 nucleotides: TGCAGCGCTCTCTCGGTGTGGGGGAATGACTACACCTTC. Its protein is CSALSVWGNDYTF.